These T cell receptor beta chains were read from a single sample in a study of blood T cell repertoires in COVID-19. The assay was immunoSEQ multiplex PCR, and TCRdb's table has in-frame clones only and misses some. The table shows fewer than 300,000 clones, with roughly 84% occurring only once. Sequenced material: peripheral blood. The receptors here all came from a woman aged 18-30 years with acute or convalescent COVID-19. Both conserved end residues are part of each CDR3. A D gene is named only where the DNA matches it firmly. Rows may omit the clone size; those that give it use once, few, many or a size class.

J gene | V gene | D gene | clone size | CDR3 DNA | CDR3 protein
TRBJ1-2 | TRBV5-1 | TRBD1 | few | TGCGCCAGCAGCCCGGGACAGAACTATGGCTACACCTTC | CASSPGQNYGYTF
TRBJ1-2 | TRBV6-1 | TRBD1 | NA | TGTGCCAGCACCCAGGACAGGGACGGATCTGGCTACACCTTC | CASTQDRDGSGYTF
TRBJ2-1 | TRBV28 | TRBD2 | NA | TGTGCCAGCAGTCCCCCCGGGGGGTCGCTCTACAATGAGCAGTTCTTC | CASSPPGGSLYNEQFF
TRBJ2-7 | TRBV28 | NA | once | TGTGCCATAAACAGGGTAGGCAACGAGCAGTACTTC | CAINRVGNEQYF
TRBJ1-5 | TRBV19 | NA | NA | TGTGCCAGTAGTATCCAGTTATATAGCAATCAGCCCCAGCATTTT | CASSIQLYSNQPQHF
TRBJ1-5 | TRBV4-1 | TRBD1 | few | TGCGCCAGCAGCCAAGGGTCAGGGGGCCACAATCCTTATCAGCCCCAGCATTTT | CASSQGSGGHNPYQPQHF
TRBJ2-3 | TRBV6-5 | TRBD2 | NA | TGTGCCAGCAGTTTTAGCGGGAGCTCTTCGAGAGATACGCAGTATTTT | CASSFSGSSSRDTQYF
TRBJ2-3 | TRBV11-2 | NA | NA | TGTGCCAGCAGCTTCGGAGGCCCCGCAGATACGCAGTATTTT | CASSFGGPADTQYF
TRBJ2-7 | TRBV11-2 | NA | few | TGTGCCAGCAGGGGGAGGGGGTACGAGCAGTACTTC | CASRGRGYEQYF
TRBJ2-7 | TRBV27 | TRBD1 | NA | TGTGCCAGCAGTCCGGCCCTGGGGACAGGGGGCTCGGAACGGGGCTACGAGCAGTACTTC | CASSPALGTGGSERGYEQYF
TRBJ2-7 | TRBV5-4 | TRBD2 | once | TGTGCCAGCAGCTTAAAGCGGGAGGGCAACTACGAGCAGTACTTC | CASSLKREGNYEQYF
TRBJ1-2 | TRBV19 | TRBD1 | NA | TGTGCCAGTAGTACGCTGGACAGGGGGTACTATGGCTACACCTTC | CASSTLDRGYYGYTF
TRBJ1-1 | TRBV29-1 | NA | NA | TGCAGCGTTGGGGTAGGGGTGAACACTGAAGCTTTCTTT | CSVGVGVNTEAFF
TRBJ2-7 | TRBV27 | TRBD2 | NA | TGTGCCACCAGCGGGAGGTCCCCCTACGAGCAGTACTTC | CATSGRSPYEQYF
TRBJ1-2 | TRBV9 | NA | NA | TGTGCCAGCAGCGTAGTTGTGGGGGCTCTTAATGGCTACACCTTC | CASSVVVGALNGYTF
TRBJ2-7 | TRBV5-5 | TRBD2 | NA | TGTGCCAGCAGTTTGACTAGCGGGCCTTCCTACGAGCAGTACTTC | CASSLTSGPSYEQYF
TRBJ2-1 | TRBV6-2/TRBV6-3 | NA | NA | TGTGCCAGCAGTTGGGCGGGACAGTACAATGAGCAGTTCTTC | CASSWAGQYNEQFF
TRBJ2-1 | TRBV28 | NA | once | TGTGCCAGCACCTGGCCAGGTGAATACAATGAGCAGTTCTTC | CASTWPGEYNEQFF
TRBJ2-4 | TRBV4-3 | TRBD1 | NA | TGCGCCAGCAGCCCGACGTACAGGGGAGCCAAAAACATTCAGTACTTC | CASSPTYRGAKNIQYF
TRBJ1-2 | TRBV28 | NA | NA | TGTGCCAGCATTGGAGAGGAGGTTGGCTACACCTTC | CASIGEEVGYTF
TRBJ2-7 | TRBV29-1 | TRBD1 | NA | TGCAGCGTTGAAGTGTGGGACAGGGGATATTACGAGCAGTACTTC | CSVEVWDRGYYEQYF
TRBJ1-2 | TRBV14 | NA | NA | TGTGCCAGCAGCCAAGATTGGAGTCCGGGAGGTGGCTACACCTTC | CASSQDWSPGGGYTF
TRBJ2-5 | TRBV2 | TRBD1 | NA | TGTGCCAGCGGGACAGGGCTCGAAGAGACCCAGTACTTC | CASGTGLEETQYF
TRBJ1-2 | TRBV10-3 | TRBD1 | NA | TGTGCCATCAGCTCCGGGACAGGGAATGGCTACACCTTC | CAISSGTGNGYTF
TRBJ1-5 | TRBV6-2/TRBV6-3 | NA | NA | TGTGCCAGCAGTTGGACAGCTCCCCATCAGCCCCAGCATTTT | CASSWTAPHQPQHF
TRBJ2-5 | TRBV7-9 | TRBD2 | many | TGTGCCAGCAGCCCCGGACTAGCGGGGGCTTTAGAGACCCAGTACTTC | CASSPGLAGALETQYF
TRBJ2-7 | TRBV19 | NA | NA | TGTGCCAGTAGTACCAAGGGGGACTCCTACGAGCAGTACTTC | CASSTKGDSYEQYF
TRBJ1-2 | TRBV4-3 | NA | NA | TGCGCCAGCAGCCAAGATCCCGCAGTTACTAACTATGGCTACACCTTC | CASSQDPAVTNYGYTF
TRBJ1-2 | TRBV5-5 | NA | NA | TGTGCCAGCAGCGGCGACAGGAATTCCCTTGTCATGGTCGTGAATAATGGCTACACCTTC | CASSGDRNSLVMVVNNGYTF
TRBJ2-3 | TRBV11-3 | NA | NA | TGTGCCAGCAGCCCCGGAGGGGATACGCAGTATTTT | CASSPGGDTQYF
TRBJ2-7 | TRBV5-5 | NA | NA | TGTGCCAGCAGCTTGGCCGGCGGGCAGGCGGTTTACGAGCAGTACTTC | CASSLAGGQAVYEQYF
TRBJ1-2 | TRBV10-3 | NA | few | TGTGCCATCAGCGCCGACAGAGCTAACTATGGCTACACCTTC | CAISADRANYGYTF
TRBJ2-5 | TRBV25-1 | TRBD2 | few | TGTGCCAGCAGTGCTTTAGCGGGGAGGAAGGAGACCCAGTACTTC | CASSALAGRKETQYF
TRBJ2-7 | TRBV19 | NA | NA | TGTGCCAGTAGTCCCCGGGAGGGGGCGCGATACGAGCAGTACTTC | CASSPREGARYEQYF
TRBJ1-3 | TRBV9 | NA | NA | TGTGCCAGCAGCCCCCGAGCGGACCCTGGAAACACCATATATTTT | CASSPRADPGNTIYF
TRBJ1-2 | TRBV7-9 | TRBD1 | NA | TGTGCCAGCAGCCTATCGACCTGGGCGGACAGGGGAGATCGCTATGGCTACACCTTC | CASSLSTWADRGDRYGYTF
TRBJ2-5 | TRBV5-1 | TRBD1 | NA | TGCGCCAGCACCTTCCAGGGGGACGGAGAGACCCAGTACTTC | CASTFQGDGETQYF
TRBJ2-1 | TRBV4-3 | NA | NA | TGCGCCAGCAGCCAAGATTGGAGGAATGAGCAGTTCTTC | CASSQDWRNEQFF
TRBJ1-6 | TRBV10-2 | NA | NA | TGCGCCAGCAGTGAGGGGCAGGGGAGTTCACCCCTCCACTTT | CASSEGQGSSPLHF
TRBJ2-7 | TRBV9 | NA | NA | TGTGCCAGCAGCGTAGGCGACAGCCATTACGAGCAGTACTTC | CASSVGDSHYEQYF
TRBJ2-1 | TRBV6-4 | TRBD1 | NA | TGTGCCAGCAGACTAACAGGGGGCACCTACAATGAGCAGTTCTTC | CASRLTGGTYNEQFF
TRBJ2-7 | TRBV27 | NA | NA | TGTGCCTCCAAGCGCGCGGATGAGCAGTACTTC | CASKRADEQYF
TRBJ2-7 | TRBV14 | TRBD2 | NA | TGTGCCAGCAGCCAGGTAGCGGGGATTTCCTACGAGCAGTACTTC | CASSQVAGISYEQYF
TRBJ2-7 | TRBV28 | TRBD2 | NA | TGTGCCAGCAGTTTATGGCTGAGACTAGCGATGGGGGACGAGCAGTACTTC | CASSLWLRLAMGDEQYF
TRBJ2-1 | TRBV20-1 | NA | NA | TGCAGTGCTAGTAATCAGAGGAGCTCCTACAATGAGCAGTTCTTC | CSASNQRSSYNEQFF
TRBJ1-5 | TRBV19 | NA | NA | TGTGCCAGTAGTCCGCGGGACAGCAATCAGCCCCAGCATTTT | CASSPRDSNQPQHF
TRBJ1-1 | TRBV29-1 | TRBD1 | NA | TGCAGCGTTAAGGGACAGATGAACACTGAAGCTTTCTTT | CSVKGQMNTEAFF
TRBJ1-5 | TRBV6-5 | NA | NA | TGTGCCAGCAGTTACGCGGCAGACGATCAGCCCCAGCATTTT | CASSYAADDQPQHF
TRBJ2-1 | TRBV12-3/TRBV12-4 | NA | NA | TGTGCCAGCAGTTTCGACTGGAATGAGCAGTTCTTC | CASSFDWNEQFF
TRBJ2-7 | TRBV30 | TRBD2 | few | TGTGCCTGGAAGGACTGGCGGGAGAACGAGCAGTACTTC | CAWKDWRENEQYF
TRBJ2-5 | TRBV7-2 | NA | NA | TGTGCCAGCAACCACGACAGACAACAAGAGACCCAGTACTTC | CASNHDRQQETQYF